This T cell receptor (beta chain) was observed in a study of molecular identifiers for immune sequencing clone quantification. General study points: In naive cells, under 1% of molecules belonged to clones above 20 RNA copies, against over 97% in effector cells.

TCRdb re-called the PCR reads with MiXCR, one entry per CDR3 protein. The data contain over 85,000 distinct CDR3 sequences, 21% of them singletons. This clonotype was recorded at least ten times. No antigen is known for it. The CDR3 has 17 residues. The V gene lost 3 bases and the J gene lost 0 bases, with 17 bases spanning the gap. CDR1 DFQATT and CDR2 SNEGSKA come from the germline V gene (reference sequence). Every naive CD8 library was made from between about 17,000 and 1,100,000 sorted cells with 10%, 30% or 50% RNA. Based on a CD8+CD4-CCR7+CD45RA+ profile, naive CD8 T cells were sorted. The sequence came from a human donor in good health. Some libraries in this study had Jurkat cell RNA spiked in. Sequencing was carried out using naive CD8+ T cells from blood, with Jurkat cell RNA spiked in. The subset: FACS-sorted CD8+CD4-CCR7+CD45RA+ naive T cells. The chain combines TRBV20-1 with TRBJ2-2; TRBD2 is a possible D gene (6 bases). The CDR3, as DNA: TGCAGTGCTAGGGACGTGGGGGGAACTGCGAACACCGGGGAGCTGTTTTTT. It encodes CSARDVGGTANTGELFF.